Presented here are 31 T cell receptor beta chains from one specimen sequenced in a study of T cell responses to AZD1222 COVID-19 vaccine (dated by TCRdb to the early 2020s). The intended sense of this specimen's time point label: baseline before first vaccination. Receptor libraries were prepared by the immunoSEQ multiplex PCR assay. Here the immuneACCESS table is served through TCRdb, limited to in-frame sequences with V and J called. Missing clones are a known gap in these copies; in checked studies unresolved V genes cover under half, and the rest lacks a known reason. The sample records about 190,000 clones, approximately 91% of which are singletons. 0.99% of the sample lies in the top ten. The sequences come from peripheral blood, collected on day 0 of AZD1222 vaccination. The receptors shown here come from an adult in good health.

This CDR3 reads CASNQWSGYNDEQYF. In DNA, the CDR3 is TGTGCCAGCAACCAATGGTCGGGGTACAACGACGAGCAGTACTTC. J is TRBJ2-7 and V is TRBV7-9, with TRBD2 as a possible D gene (5 bases). This CDR3 is 15 amino acids long. The V and J ends lost 7 bases and 5 bases respectively, with 21 bases between them. Germline CDR1 reads SEHNR; CDR2 reads FQNEAQ (reference sequence).

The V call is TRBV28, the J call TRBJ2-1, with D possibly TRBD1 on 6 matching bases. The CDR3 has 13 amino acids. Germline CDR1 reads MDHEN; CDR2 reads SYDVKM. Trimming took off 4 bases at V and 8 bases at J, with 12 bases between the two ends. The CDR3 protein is CASSSGARDEQFF. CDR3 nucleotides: TGTGCCAGCAGTTCAGGGGCCAGGGATGAGCAGTTCTTC.

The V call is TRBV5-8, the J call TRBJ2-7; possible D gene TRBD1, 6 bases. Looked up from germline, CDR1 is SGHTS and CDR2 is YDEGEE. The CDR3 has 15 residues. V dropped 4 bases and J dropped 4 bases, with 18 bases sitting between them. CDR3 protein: CASSAIGQTPYEQYF. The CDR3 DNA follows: TGTGCCAGCAGCGCTATTGGACAGACACCTTACGAGCAGTACTTC.

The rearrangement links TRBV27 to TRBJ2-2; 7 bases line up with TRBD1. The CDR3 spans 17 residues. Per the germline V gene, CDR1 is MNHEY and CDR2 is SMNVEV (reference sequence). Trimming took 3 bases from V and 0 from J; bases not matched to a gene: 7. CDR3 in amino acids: CASSLTGTVTNTGELFF. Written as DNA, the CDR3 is TGTGCCAGCAGTTTGACAGGGACAGTTACGAACACCGGGGAGCTGTTTTTT.

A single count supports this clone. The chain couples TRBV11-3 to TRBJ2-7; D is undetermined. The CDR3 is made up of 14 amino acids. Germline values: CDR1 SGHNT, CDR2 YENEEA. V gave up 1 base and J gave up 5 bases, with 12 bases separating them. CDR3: CASSLGGESHEQYF. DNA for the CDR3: TGTGCCAGCAGCTTAGGTGGAGAAAGCCACGAGCAGTACTTC.

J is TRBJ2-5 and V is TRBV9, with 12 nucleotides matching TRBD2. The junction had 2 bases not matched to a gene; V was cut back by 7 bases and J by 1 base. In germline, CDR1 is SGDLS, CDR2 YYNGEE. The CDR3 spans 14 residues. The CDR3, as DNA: TGTGCCAGCGGGACTAGCGGGTTCCAAGAGACCCAGTACTTC. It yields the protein CASGTSGFQETQYF. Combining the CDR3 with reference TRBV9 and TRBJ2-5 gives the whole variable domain DSGVTQTPKHLITATGQRVTLRCSPRSGDLSVYWYQQSLDQGLQFLIQYYNGEERAKGNILERFSAQQFPDLHSELNLSSLELGDSALYFCASGTSGFQETQYFGPGTRLLVL.

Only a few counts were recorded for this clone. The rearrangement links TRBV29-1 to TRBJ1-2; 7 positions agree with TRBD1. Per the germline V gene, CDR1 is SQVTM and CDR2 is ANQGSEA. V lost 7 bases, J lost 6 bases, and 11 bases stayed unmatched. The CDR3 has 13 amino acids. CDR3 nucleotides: TGCAGCGCCGCTGACAGGGTTTCGGATGGCTACACCTTC. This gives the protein CSAADRVSDGYTF. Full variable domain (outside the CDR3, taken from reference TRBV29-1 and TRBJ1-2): SAVISQKPSRDICQRGTSLTIQCQVDSQVTMMFWYRQQPGQSLTLIATANQGSEATYESGFVIDKFPISRPNLTFSTLTVSNMSPEDSSIYLCSAADRVSDGYTFGSGTRLTVV.

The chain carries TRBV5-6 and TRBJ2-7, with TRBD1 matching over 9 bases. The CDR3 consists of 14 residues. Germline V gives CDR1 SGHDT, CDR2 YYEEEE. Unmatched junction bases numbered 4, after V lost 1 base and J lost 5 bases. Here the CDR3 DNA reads TGTGCCAGCAGCTTGACAGGGGGCTTGGACGAGCAGTACTTC. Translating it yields CASSLTGGLDEQYF.

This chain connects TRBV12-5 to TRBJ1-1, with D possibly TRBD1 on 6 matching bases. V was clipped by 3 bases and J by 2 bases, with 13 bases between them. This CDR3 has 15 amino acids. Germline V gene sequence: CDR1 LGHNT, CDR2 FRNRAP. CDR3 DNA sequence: TGTGCTAGTGGTTTCCCCACAGGGTTCAACACTGAAGCTTTCTTT. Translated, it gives CASGFPTGFNTEAFF.

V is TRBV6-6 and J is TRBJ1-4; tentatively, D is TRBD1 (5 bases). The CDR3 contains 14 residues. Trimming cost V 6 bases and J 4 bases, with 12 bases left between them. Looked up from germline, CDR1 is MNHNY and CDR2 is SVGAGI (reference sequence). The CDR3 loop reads CASRPRANNEKLFF. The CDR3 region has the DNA TGTGCCAGCAGACCCAGGGCCAATAATGAAAAACTGTTTTTT.

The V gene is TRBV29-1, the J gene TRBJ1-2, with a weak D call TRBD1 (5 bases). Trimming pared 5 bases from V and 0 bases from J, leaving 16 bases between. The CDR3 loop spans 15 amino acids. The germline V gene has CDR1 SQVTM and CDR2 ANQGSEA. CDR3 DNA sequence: TGCAGCGTTCCCAGGGAGGGGAGAGCTAACTATGGCTACACCTTC. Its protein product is CSVPREGRANYGYTF.

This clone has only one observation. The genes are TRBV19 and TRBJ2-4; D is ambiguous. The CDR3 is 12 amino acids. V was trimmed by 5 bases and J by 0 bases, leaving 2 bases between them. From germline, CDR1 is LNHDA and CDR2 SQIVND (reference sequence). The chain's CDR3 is CASSAAKNIQYF. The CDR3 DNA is TGTGCCAGTAGTGCAGCCAAAAACATTCAGTACTTC.

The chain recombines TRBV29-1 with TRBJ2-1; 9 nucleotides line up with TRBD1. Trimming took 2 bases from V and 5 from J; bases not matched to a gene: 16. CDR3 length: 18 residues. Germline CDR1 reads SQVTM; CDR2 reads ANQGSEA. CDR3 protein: CSVEQDRGRAFLDNEQFF. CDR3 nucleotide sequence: TGCAGCGTTGAACAAGACAGGGGGAGGGCTTTTTTGGACAATGAGCAGTTCTTC.

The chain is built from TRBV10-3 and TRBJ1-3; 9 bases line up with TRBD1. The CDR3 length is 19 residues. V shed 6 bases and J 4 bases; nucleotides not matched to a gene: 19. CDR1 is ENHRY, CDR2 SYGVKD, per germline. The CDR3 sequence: CAIRPPGTGHGGSGNTIYF. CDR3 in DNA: TGTGCCATCAGACCCCCCGGGACAGGGCATGGGGGTTCAGGAAACACCATATATTTT.

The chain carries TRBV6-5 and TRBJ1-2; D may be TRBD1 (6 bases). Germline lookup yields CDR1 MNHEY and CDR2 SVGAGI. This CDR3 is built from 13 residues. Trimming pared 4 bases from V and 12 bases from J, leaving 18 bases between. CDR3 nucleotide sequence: TGTGCCAGCAGTTTAAGTCCCGGGACATGGCACACCTTC. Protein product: CASSLSPGTWHTF.

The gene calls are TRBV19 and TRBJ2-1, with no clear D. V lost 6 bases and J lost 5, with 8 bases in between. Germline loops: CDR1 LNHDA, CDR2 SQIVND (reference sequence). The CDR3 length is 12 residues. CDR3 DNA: TGTGCCAGTAGCCAACAGAACAATGAGCAGTTCTTC. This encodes CASSQQNNEQFF.

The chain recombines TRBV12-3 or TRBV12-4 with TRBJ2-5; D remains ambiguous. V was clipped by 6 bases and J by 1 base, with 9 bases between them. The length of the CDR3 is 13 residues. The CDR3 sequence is CASSPQVQETQYF. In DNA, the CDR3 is TGTGCCAGCAGCCCTCAGGTCCAAGAGACCCAGTACTTC.

The CDR3 is CASSLGTGGATKPREFF. The CDR3 region has the DNA TGCGCCAGCAGCTTGGGTACAGGGGGCGCGACAAAACCAAGGGAGTTCTTC. The chain is built from TRBV5-1 and TRBJ2-1; 9 bases are shared with TRBD1. Germline values: CDR1 SGHRS, CDR2 YFSETQ. The CDR3 totals 17 residues. The V gene end was trimmed by 0 bases and the J gene end by 14 bases; junction bases not matched to a gene: 18.

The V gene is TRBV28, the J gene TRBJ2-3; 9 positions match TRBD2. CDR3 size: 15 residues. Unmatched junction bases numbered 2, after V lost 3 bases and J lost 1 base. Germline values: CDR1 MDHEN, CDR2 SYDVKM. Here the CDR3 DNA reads TGTGCCAGCAGTTTTCGGACTAGCGGCACAGATACGCAGTATTTT. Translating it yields CASSFRTSGTDTQYF.

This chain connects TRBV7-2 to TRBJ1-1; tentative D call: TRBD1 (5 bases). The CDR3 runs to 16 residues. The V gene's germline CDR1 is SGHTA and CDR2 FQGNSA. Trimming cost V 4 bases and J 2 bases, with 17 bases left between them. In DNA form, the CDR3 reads TGTGCCAGCAGCTCAAGTTGGGGGGACGAAAACACTGAAGCTTTCTTT. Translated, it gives CASSSSWGDENTEAFF.

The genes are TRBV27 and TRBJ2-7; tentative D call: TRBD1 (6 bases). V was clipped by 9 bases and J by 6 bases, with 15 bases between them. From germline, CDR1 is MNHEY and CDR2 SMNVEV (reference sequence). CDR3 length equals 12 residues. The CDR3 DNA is TGTGCCAGTAGCTTTAGAGGGGGCGAGCAGTACTTC. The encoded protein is CASSFRGGEQYF.

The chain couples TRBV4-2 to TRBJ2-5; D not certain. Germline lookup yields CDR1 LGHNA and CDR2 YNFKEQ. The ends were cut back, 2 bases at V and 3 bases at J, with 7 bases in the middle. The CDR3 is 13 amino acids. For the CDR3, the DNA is TGTGCCAGCAGCCAAAGCGAGAAAGAGACCCAGTACTTC. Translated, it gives CASSQSEKETQYF.

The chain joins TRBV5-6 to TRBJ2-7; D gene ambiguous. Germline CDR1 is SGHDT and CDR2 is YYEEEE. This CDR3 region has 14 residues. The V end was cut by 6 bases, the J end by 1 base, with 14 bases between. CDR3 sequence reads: CASTRPGQSYEQYF. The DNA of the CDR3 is TGTGCCAGCACCCGACCTGGGCAGTCCTACGAGCAGTACTTC.

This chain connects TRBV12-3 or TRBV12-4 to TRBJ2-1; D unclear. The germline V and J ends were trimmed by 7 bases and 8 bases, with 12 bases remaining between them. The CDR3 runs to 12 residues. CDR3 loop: CASTEKVDEQFF. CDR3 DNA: TGTGCCAGCACCGAAAAGGTTGATGAGCAGTTCTTC.

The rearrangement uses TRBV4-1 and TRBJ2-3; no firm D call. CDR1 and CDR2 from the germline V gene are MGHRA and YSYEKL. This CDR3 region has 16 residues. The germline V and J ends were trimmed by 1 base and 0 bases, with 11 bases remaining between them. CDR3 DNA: TGCGCCAGCAGCCAAGTCCCCCCCAAAAGCACAGATACGCAGTATTTT. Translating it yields CASSQVPPKSTDTQYF.

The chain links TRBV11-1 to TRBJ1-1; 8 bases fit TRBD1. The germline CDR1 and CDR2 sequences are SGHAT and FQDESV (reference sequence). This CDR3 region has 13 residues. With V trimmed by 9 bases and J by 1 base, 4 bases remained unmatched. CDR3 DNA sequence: TGTGCCAGTCGGACAGGGAGGAACACTGAAGCTTTCTTT. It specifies CASRTGRNTEAFF. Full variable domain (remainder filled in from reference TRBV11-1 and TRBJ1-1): EAEVAQSPRYKITEKSQAVAFWCDPISGHATLYWYRQILGQGPELLVQFQDESVVDDSQLPKDRFSAERLKGVDSTLKIQPAELGDSAMYLCASRTGRNTEAFFGQGTRLTVV.

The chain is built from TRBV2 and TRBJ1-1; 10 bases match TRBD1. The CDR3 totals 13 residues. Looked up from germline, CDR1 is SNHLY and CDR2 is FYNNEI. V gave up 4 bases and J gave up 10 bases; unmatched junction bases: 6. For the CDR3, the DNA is TGTGCCAGCAGTGGGACAGGGGGGTCCCGAGCTTTCTTT. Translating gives CASSGTGGSRAFF.

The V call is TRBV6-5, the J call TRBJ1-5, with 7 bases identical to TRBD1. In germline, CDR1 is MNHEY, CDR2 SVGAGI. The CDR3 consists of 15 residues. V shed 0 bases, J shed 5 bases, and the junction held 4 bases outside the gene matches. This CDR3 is CASSYSTGKDQPQHF. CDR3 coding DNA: TGTGCCAGCAGTTACTCGACAGGGAAAGATCAGCCCCAGCATTTT.

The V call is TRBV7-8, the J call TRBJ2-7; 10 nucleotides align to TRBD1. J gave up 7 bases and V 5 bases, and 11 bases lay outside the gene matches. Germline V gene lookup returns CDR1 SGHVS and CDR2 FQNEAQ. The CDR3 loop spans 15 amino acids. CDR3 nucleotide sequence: TGTGCCAGCAGCGCAGCCGGGACAGGGGTCGGGGAGCAGTACTTC. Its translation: CASSAAGTGVGEQYF.

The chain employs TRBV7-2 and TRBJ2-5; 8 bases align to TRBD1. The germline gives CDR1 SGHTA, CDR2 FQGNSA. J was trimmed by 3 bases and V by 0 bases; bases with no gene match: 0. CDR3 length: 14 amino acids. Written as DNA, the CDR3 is TGTGCCAGCAGCTTAGCGACAGGGGAAGAGACCCAGTACTTC. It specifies CASSLATGEETQYF.

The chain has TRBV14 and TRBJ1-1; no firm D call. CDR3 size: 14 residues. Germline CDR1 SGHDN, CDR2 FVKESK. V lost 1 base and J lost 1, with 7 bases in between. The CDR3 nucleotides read TGTGCCAGCAGCCAAGCTCTGAGGAACACTGAAGCTTTCTTT. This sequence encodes CASSQALRNTEAFF.